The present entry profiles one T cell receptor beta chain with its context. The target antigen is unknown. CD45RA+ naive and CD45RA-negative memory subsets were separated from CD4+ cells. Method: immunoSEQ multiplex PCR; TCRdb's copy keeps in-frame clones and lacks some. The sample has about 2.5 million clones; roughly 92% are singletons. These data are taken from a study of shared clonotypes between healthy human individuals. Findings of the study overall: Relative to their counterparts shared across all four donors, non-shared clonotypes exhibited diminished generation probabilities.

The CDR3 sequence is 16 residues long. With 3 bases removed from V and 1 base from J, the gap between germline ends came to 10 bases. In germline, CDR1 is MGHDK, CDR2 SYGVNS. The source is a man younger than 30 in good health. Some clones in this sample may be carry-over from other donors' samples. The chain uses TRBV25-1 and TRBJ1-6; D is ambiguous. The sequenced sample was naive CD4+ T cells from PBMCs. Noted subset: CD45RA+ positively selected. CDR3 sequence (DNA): TGTGCCAGCAGTGAGTCTAGGGCTTCCTATAATTCACCCCTCCACTTT. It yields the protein CASSESRASYNSPLHF.